A selection of T cell receptor beta chains follows, all from one sample in a study of CD8+ T cells in alopecia areata. Produced via immunoSEQ multiplex PCR; TCRdb's table is partial and in-frame only. The table lists about 150,000 clones, about 56% of them singletons, with about a sixth in the top ten. The input for sequencing was CD8+ T cells sorted from blood, taken at week 4, from a patient treated with tofacitinib. Source of these receptors: a human donor with alopecia areata. CDR3s include the opening cysteine and the closing phenylalanine or tryptophan. The D gene is left open where the match is weak.

d_call: .; v_call: TRBV13; cdr3_aa: CASSLGAWAGDTQYF
d_call: .; v_call: TRBV9; cdr3_aa: CASSVGQTDGYTF
d_call: .; v_call: TRBV30; cdr3_aa: CAWSDGSSYHEQYF
d_call: .; v_call: TRBV13; cdr3_aa: CASSGGRSYNEQFF
d_call: TRBD2; v_call: TRBV7-8; cdr3_aa: CASSQELAGAINEQFF
d_call: TRBD1; v_call: TRBV6-5; cdr3_aa: CASRTTGSSYEQYF
d_call: .; v_call: TRBV2; cdr3_aa: CASTDRETTGELFF
d_call: .; v_call: TRBV4-3; cdr3_aa: CASSRGAGYNEQFF
d_call: .; v_call: TRBV6-5; cdr3_aa: CASSSLDGSNQPQHF
d_call: TRBD2; v_call: TRBV27; cdr3_aa: CASSPQGRGLGYEQYF
d_call: .; v_call: TRBV7-9; cdr3_aa: CASSLAPRPFYGYTF
d_call: .; v_call: TRBV11-2; cdr3_aa: CASSLGMWNTEAFF
d_call: .; v_call: TRBV5-6; cdr3_aa: CASSGTPYEQYF
d_call: .; v_call: TRBV30; cdr3_aa: CAWSAQGAEKLFF
d_call: TRBD1; v_call: TRBV30; cdr3_aa: CAWTWTGASTDTQYF
d_call: .; v_call: TRBV6-5; cdr3_aa: CASSSPDRTMNTEAFF
d_call: TRBD1; v_call: TRBV29-1; cdr3_aa: CSVGQGEAGYTF
d_call: .; v_call: TRBV7-9; cdr3_aa: CASSLGVRPQHF
d_call: .; v_call: TRBV11-2; cdr3_aa: CASSLVVRNPTEAFF
d_call: TRBD1; v_call: TRBV27; cdr3_aa: CASTPDRVGMGNTEAFF
d_call: .; v_call: TRBV6-5; cdr3_aa: CASSYSTATSTDTQYF
d_call: .; v_call: TRBV29-1; cdr3_aa: CSALSGDPYEWQYF
d_call: .; v_call: TRBV19; cdr3_aa: CASSIGRRNSNQPQHF
d_call: .; v_call: TRBV19; cdr3_aa: CASSIEGVEPGDTIYF
d_call: TRBD2; v_call: TRBV11-2; cdr3_aa: CASSLGLTSGGALDTQYF
d_call: TRBD1; v_call: TRBV7-3; cdr3_aa: CASSLIGSGGNTEAFF
d_call: .; v_call: TRBV7-8; cdr3_aa: CASSFTRETQYF
d_call: .; v_call: TRBV7-2; cdr3_aa: CASSLDGTAKNIQYF
d_call: TRBD1; v_call: TRBV6-5; cdr3_aa: CASSFSQGTAKAFF
d_call: .; v_call: TRBV29-1; cdr3_aa: CSVEGLNTEAFF
d_call: .; v_call: TRBV9; cdr3_aa: CASSQDSSGANVLTF
d_call: TRBD2; v_call: TRBV30; cdr3_aa: CAWSRGPSGGRSTDTQYF
d_call: .; v_call: TRBV6-1; cdr3_aa: CASSEIPENYEQYF
d_call: .; v_call: TRBV30; cdr3_aa: CAWSSRLSYEQYF
d_call: TRBD2; v_call: TRBV6-5; cdr3_aa: CASTPGGLSYEQYF
d_call: .; v_call: TRBV29-1; cdr3_aa: CSVDDLTGGPQHF
d_call: TRBD1; v_call: TRBV30; cdr3_aa: CAWNTGATEAFF
d_call: .; v_call: TRBV30; cdr3_aa: CAWIVRTEGANVLTF
d_call: .; v_call: TRBV6-5; cdr3_aa: CASSYSIHTEAFF
d_call: .; v_call: TRBV29-1; cdr3_aa: CSVAGTSSEQYF
d_call: .; v_call: TRBV27; cdr3_aa: CASGLRHTGELFF
d_call: .; v_call: TRBV6-5; cdr3_aa: CASSYGQRDGSPLHF
d_call: .; v_call: TRBV5-6; cdr3_aa: CASSPVSDTEAFF
d_call: .; v_call: TRBV15; cdr3_aa: CATSSAALYGYTF
d_call: TRBD1; v_call: TRBV29-1; cdr3_aa: CSVYGTGRGYTF
d_call: TRBD1; v_call: TRBV18; cdr3_aa: CASSPRDSTYEQYF
d_call: .; v_call: TRBV14; cdr3_aa: CASSQAYRYEQFF
d_call: .; v_call: TRBV5-6; cdr3_aa: CASGPSSQETQYF
d_call: TRBD1; v_call: TRBV4-2; cdr3_aa: CASSRTGGTYEQYF
d_call: TRBD1; v_call: TRBV4-1; cdr3_aa: CASSQENQDRGYEQYF